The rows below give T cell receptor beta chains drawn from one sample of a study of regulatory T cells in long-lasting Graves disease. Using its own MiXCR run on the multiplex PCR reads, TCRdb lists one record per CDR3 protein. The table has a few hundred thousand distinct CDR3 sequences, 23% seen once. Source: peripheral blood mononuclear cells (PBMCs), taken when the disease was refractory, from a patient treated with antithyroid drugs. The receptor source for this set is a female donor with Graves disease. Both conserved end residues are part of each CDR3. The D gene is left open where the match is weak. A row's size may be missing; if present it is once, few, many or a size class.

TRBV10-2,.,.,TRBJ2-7,CASRDAPGEQYF,TGCGCCAGCCGGGACGCCCCTGGGGAGCAGTACTTC
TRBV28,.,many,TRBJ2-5,CASRSTGTLGKTQYF,TGTGCCAGCAGGTCTACCGGGACACTGGGCAAGACCCAGTACTTC
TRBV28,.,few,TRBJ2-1,CASSLQGGNEQFF,TGTGCCAGCAGTTTGCAGGGAGGTAATGAGCAGTTCTTC
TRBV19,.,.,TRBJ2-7,CASSTPTGLAYEQYF,TGTGCCAGTAGTACCCCAACAGGGCTGGCCTACGAGCAGTACTTC
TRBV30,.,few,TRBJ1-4,CAWGGRQTNEKLFF,TGTGCCTGGGGGGGGCGGCAAACTAATGAAAAACTGTTTTTT
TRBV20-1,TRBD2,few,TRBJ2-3,CSATTSGNADTQYF,TGCAGTGCGACGACTAGCGGGAACGCAGATACGCAGTATTTT
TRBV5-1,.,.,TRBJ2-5,CASSSQGGQETQYF,TGCGCCAGCAGCTCGCAGGGTGGTCAAGAGACCCAGTACTTC
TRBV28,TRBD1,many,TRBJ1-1,CASSTGAGEAFF,TGTGCCAGCAGTACAGGGGCCGGTGAAGCTTTCTTT
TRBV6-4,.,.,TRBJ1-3,CASSRAGNTIYF,TGTGCCAGCAGCCGAGCCGGAAACACCATATATTTT
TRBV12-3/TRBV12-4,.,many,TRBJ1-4,CASRWRASNEKLFF,TGTGCCAGCAGATGGCGGGCATCGAATGAAAAACTGTTTTTT
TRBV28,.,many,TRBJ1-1,CASSLCGFGGGKVEAFF,TGTGCCAGCAGTTTATGCGGGTTCGGGGGGGGCAAGGTTGAAGCTTTCTTT
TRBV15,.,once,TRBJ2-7,CATSRQFSYEQYF,TGTGCCACCAGCCGCCAGTTCTCCTACGAGCAGTACTTC
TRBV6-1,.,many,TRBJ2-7,CASTQGKGVTYEQYF,TGTGCCAGCACCCAAGGGAAGGGGGTAACCTACGAGCAGTACTTC
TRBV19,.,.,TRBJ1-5,CASSIRVDQPQHF,TGTGCCAGTAGTATCAGGGTTGATCAGCCCCAGCATTTT
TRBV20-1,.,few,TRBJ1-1,CSASPGTQIGAFF,TGCAGTGCTAGTCCCGGGACGCAAATTGGGGCTTTCTTT
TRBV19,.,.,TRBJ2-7,CASSRWDMPYEQYF,TGTGCCAGTAGTCGGTGGGACATGCCCTACGAGCAGTACTTC
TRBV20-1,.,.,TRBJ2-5,CSASTSGPRVETQYF,TGCAGTGCATCTACCTCGGGCCCCAGGGTAGAGACCCAGTACTTC
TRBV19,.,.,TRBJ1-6,CASRRSGGSPLHF,TGTGCCAGTAGGCGGTCTGGGGGTTCACCCCTCCACTTT
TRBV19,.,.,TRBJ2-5,CATGLAETQYF,TGTGCCACCGGGCTAGCTGAGACCCAGTACTTC
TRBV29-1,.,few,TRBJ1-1,CSVGNSPNTEAFF,TGCAGCGTTGGAAACAGCCCGAACACTGAAGCTTTCTTT
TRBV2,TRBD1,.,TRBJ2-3,CASSDLGQGVDTQYF,TGTGCCAGCAGTGACTTGGGACAGGGGGTGGATACGCAGTATTTT
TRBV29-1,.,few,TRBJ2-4,CSVGLAKNIQYF,TGCAGCGTAGGATTAGCCAAAAACATTCAGTACTTC
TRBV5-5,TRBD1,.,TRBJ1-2,CASSFYAGRQGNYGYTF,TGTGCCAGCAGCTTTTACGCCGGGAGACAGGGGAACTATGGCTACACCTTC
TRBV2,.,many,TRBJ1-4,CASRGDFNEKLFF,TGTGCCAGCAGGGGGGACTTCAATGAAAAACTGTTTTTT
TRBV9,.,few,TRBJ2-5,CASSVAPQETQYF,TGTGCCAGCAGCGTAGCGCCGCAAGAGACCCAGTACTTC
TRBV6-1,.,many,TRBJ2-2,CASSRQGSGTGELFF,TGTGCCAGCAGTAGACAGGGTAGCGGCACCGGGGAGCTGTTTTTT